This T cell receptor beta chain was sequenced during a study of monozygotic twins with inflammatory bowel disease. TCRdb reprocessed the 5' RACE reads, keeping one entry per CDR3 protein, no DNA. This sample's table has 150,000 to 200,000 distinct CDR3 sequences. The germline gives CDR1 KGHSH, CDR2 LQKENI. This CDR3 is built from 14 residues. The chain joins TRBV18 to TRBJ2-3. The sequence was collected from a human donor with ulcerative colitis or Crohn's disease, or a healthy co-twin of an affected twin (not recorded which). The specimen sequenced was blood. The CDR3: CASSPSSLTDMQYF.